This entry lists 21 T cell receptor beta chains sequenced from one sample in a study of cytomegalovirus exposure and HLA in healthy donors. The PCR contained 60 Vbeta and 13 Jbeta primers. Repertoires were generated with immunoSEQ multiplex PCR, while TCRdb's copy carries only in-frame clones and drops some. The sample carries more than 100,000 clones, about two thirds recorded once. Specimen: PBMCs. These receptors all come from a middle-aged man in good health and CMV-seropositive.

Regarding this clone: A junction boundary mismatches the germline segment, possibly from a read error. Distinct nucleotide sequences in the sample also encode this CDR3. The chain recombines TRBV4-1 with TRBJ2-7, with D possibly being TRBD1 (6 bases). This CDR3 comprises 17 residues. The germline CDR1 and CDR2 sequences are MGHRA and YSYEKL. CDR3 coding DNA: TGCGCCAGCAGCCAAGAGGAGGTAGGGGACACAACCTATGAGCAGTACTTC. It encodes CASSQEEVGDTTYEQYF.

The CDR3 spells CASSLQAYEQYF. CDR3 DNA: TGTGCCAGCAGCTTACAGGCCTACGAGCAGTACTTC. The J gene is TRBJ2-7, the V gene TRBV7-2; D is undetermined. V shed 2 bases and J shed 2 bases, with 4 bases lying between them. CDR3 length equals 12 residues. CDR1 and CDR2 (germline): SGHTA, FQGNSA.

This chain connects TRBV5-4 to TRBJ1-6; weak D call: TRBD1 (6 bases). The length of the CDR3 is 18 residues. CDR1 is SGHNT and CDR2 is YYREEE in the germline V gene (reference sequence). V lost 0 bases, J lost 8 bases, and 21 bases lay in between. For the CDR3, the DNA is TGTGCCAGCAGCTTGGGAAGGGGGGGCAGGCGTAACCATTCACCCCTCCACTTT. This gives the protein CASSLGRGGRRNHSPLHF. The variable domain in full, completed from reference TRBV5-4 and TRBJ1-6, reads ETGVTQSPTHLIKTRGQQVTLRCSSQSGHNTVSWYQQALGQGPQFIFQYYREEENGRGNFPPRFSGLQFPNYSSELNVNALELDDSALYLCASSLGRGGRRNHSPLHFGNGTRLTVT.

This sequence joins TRBV5-1 and TRBJ2-3; 9 bases line up with TRBD2. CDR3 length: 16 residues. V dropped 0 bases and J dropped 3; count of bases not matched to a gene: 5. The germline gives CDR1 SGHRS, CDR2 YFSETQ. CDR3 sequence (DNA): TGCGCCAGCAGCTTGGCCGGGACTAGCAGAACAGATACGCAGTATTTT. It translates to CASSLAGTSRTDTQYF.

This chain uses TRBV1 with TRBJ2-1; TRBD2, the D gene given by the table, was not confirmed from the DNA. TRBV1 has pseudogene status. The CDR3 has 14 residues. The CDR3 spells CTSSRTSGDNEQFF. The CDR3 DNA reads TGCACCAGCAGCCGGACTAGCGGGGACAATGAGCAGTTCTTC.

The V and J genes are TRBV29-1 and TRBJ2-5; 8 nucleotides match TRBD2. J was trimmed by 7 bases and V by 4 bases; bases with no gene match: 8. From germline, CDR1 is SQVTM and CDR2 ANQGSEA. The CDR3 runs to 13 residues. The CDR3 sequence is CSVGRAGVVTQYF. The CDR3, as DNA: TGCAGCGTTGGGCGAGCGGGAGTTGTGACCCAGTACTTC.

This clone has more than one count but fewer than ten. The gene calls are TRBV5-8 and TRBJ2-1; tentatively, D is TRBD1 (5 bases). CDR1 and CDR2 (germline): SGHTS, YDEGEE. The CDR3 extends over 14 amino acids. The V end was cut by 7 bases, the J end by 3 bases, with 14 bases between. CDR3 DNA: TGTGCCAGCGGGCGTTTCAGGGTCTACAATGAGCAGTTCTTC. Its protein product is CASGRFRVYNEQFF.

The V call is TRBV25-1, the J call TRBJ1-1; the D gene is possibly TRBD1 (5 bases). Germline values: CDR1 MGHDK, CDR2 SYGVNS. Trimming removed 3 bases at V and 5 bases at J, with 19 bases between. The CDR3 has 16 amino acids. CDR3 in DNA: TGTGCCAGCAGTGAGGGATGGCAGGACGGGGGAACTGAAGCTTTCTTT. Amino acid sequence: CASSEGWQDGGTEAFF.

V gene TRBV5-1 combines with J gene TRBJ2-7; 9 bases match TRBD1. CDR1 is SGHRS, CDR2 YFSETQ, per germline. The CDR3 has 16 residues. Unmatched junction bases numbered 5, after V lost 1 base and J lost 0 bases. The CDR3 DNA reads as TGCGCCAGCAGCTTGCTGGGACAGGGTCTCTCCTACGAGCAGTACTTC. Protein sequence: CASSLLGQGLSYEQYF.

The chain recombines TRBV5-5 with TRBJ2-7, with 10 bases aligning to TRBD1. CDR3 length equals 15 residues. CDR1 and CDR2 (germline): SGHKS, YYEKEE (reference sequence). V shed 4 bases and J 3 bases; nucleotides not matched to a gene: 7. The CDR3 protein is CASSPVGQGYYEQYF. The CDR3 nucleotides are TGTGCCAGCAGCCCGGTGGGACAGGGGTACTACGAGCAGTACTTC.

CDR3 residues: CASSLLRTGVNTEAFF. The CDR3, as DNA: TGTGCCAGCAGCTTACTGAGGACAGGCGTGAACACTGAAGCTTTCTTT. The V gene is TRBV7-9, the J gene TRBJ1-1; 7 bases line up with TRBD1. The CDR3 is 16 amino acids. Trimming cost V 2 bases and J 0 bases; bases outside gene matches: 6. CDR1 and CDR2 (germline): SEHNR, FQNEAQ (reference sequence).

The V and J genes are TRBV7-2 and TRBJ2-2; D may be TRBD1 (6 bases). The germline CDR1 and CDR2 sequences are SGHTA and FQGNSA. V was trimmed by 0 bases and J by 0 bases, leaving 11 bases between them. The CDR3 spans 17 residues. CDR3 region: CASSLASGTTNTGELFF. The CDR3 nucleotides are TGTGCCAGCAGCTTAGCTTCTGGGACAACGAACACCGGGGAGCTGTTTTTT.

The gene calls are TRBV9 and TRBJ2-7, with 8 bases fitting TRBD2. V lost 3 bases to trimming and J lost 6 bases; unmatched junction nucleotides: 11. Germline V gives CDR1 SGDLS, CDR2 YYNGEE. CDR3 length: 15 residues. CDR3 loop: CASSARGLDTGEQYF. In nucleotides, the CDR3 is TGTGCCAGCAGCGCGAGGGGACTAGATACAGGCGAGCAGTACTTC.

The genes are TRBV7-2 and TRBJ2-7; a possible D gene is TRBD2 (5 bases). The CDR3 sequence is 14 residues long. CDR1 is SGHTA, CDR2 FQGNSA, per germline. V was clipped by 4 bases and J by 5 bases, with 15 bases between them. The CDR3 sequence is CASSSQLGYDEQYF. The CDR3 bases are TGTGCCAGCAGCTCACAACTAGGATACGACGAGCAGTACTTC.

The table lists this clone with a count of one. The chain is built from TRBV6-5 and TRBJ2-5; D might be TRBD2 (5 bases). Germline V gene lookup returns CDR1 MNHEY and CDR2 SVGAGI. The V and J ends lost 6 bases and 7 bases respectively, with 12 bases between them. The CDR3 is made up of 12 amino acids. In DNA, the CDR3 is TGTGCCAGCAGCCCCAGTGGAGGGACCCAGTACTTC. Its translation: CASSPSGGTQYF.

The rearrangement links TRBV5-6 to TRBJ2-7, with TRBD1 matching over 7 bases. The CDR3 sequence is 14 residues long. With V trimmed by 8 bases and J by 0 bases, 8 bases remained unmatched. CDR1 SGHDT and CDR2 YYEEEE come from the germline V gene. The CDR3, as DNA: TGTGCCAGTAAGTCGGACAGGAGCTCCTACGAGCAGTACTTC. The encoded protein is CASKSDRSSYEQYF.

Here the CDR3 DNA reads TGTGCCAGCAGCTTTATCGGGGAAGGAGAGCAGTTCTTC. It translates to CASSFIGEGEQFF. The chain combines TRBV2 with TRBJ2-1; maybe TRBD2 (5 bases). V was pared by 6 bases and J by 10 bases, with 16 bases between. The CDR3 extends over 13 amino acids. Germline V gene lookup returns CDR1 SNHLY and CDR2 FYNNEI.

The chain is built from TRBV5-5 and TRBJ1-2; 9 bases agree with TRBD1. V gave up 5 bases and J gave up 3 bases; unmatched junction bases: 11. In germline, CDR1 is SGHKS, CDR2 YYEKEE (reference sequence). This CDR3 is 16 amino acids long. CDR3 coding DNA: TGTGCCAGCAGTTCCCAGACAGGGGGATTTTACTATGGCTACACCTTC. Protein product: CASSSQTGGFYYGYTF.

V usage is TRBV9 and J usage is TRBJ2-1; unclear D gene. The germline CDR1 and CDR2 sequences are SGDLS and YYNGEE. This CDR3 has 14 amino acids. V was trimmed by 5 bases and J by 0 bases, leaving 9 bases between them. CDR3 coding DNA: TGTGCCAGCAGTTCCGTAATCTCCTACAATGAGCAGTTCTTC. Amino acids: CASSSVISYNEQFF.

The genes are TRBV19 and TRBJ2-1; D is unresolved. CDR3 length: 12 residues. The germline V gene has CDR1 LNHDA and CDR2 SQIVND (reference sequence). Trimming cost V 5 bases and J 3 bases, with 5 bases left between them. The CDR3 region has the DNA TGTGCCAGTAGTGTCGGCTACAATGAGCAGTTCTTC. This translates into CASSVGYNEQFF. Combining the CDR3 with reference TRBV19 and TRBJ2-1 gives the whole variable domain DGGITQSPKYLFRKEGQNVTLSCEQNLNHDAMYWYRQDPGQGLRLIYYSQIVNDFQKGDIAEGYSVSREKKESFPLTVTSAQKNPTAFYLCASSVGYNEQFFGPGTRLTVL.

This clone appeared once. The genes are TRBV4-1 and TRBJ2-7; D not resolved. The V end lost 1 base, the J end lost 0 bases, and 7 bases lay between the germline ends. The CDR3 runs 14 residues. Per germline, CDR1 MGHRA and CDR2 YSYEKL. For the CDR3, the DNA is TGCGCCAGCAGCCAAGTCACAGACTCCTACGAGCAGTACTTC. This encodes CASSQVTDSYEQYF.